This section outlines one TCR beta chain sequence together with its context. Reverse transcription used roughly 0.5 to 1 ug RNA and random hexamers. TCRdb recomputed calls from the immunoSEQ multiplex PCR reads with MiXCR, one row per CDR3 protein. The top ten hold 0.095% to 0.15% of the sample, which has some 130,000 distinct CDR3 sequences, roughly 94% seen once. The entry originates in a study of CD8 T cells in Susac syndrome. The ends lost 5 bases at V and 3 bases at J; junction bases unmatched: 4. Germline values: CDR1 GTSNPN, CDR2 SVGIG (reference sequence). The CDR3 length is 12 residues. Negative isolation was applied to CD8+ and CD4+ T cells, and FACS enrichment was applied to TEMRA cells.

Sequencing used CD4+ T cells from PBMCs. This TCR was recovered from a human donor with multiple sclerosis. This chain links TRBV30 with TRBJ2-7; 7 nucleotides agree with TRBD1. CDR3 amino acids: CAWETGVYEQYF. As DNA, the CDR3 is TGTGCCTGGGAAACAGGGGTCTACGAGCAGTACTTC.